Listed below are T cell receptor beta chains from one sample, sequenced in a study of vaccination and CD4 T cells after COVID-19. Using its own MiXCR run on the PCR reads, TCRdb lists one record per CDR3 protein. The repertoire consists of about 25,000 distinct CDR3 sequences, with around 45% occurring once and the leading ten covering more than 6%. The antigens of these receptors remain unknown. Material for sequencing was CD4+ T cells from blood, cultured in vitro. These receptors came from a human donor who had recovered from COVID-19. Each CDR3 is given with its conserved first and last residue. D genes are given only for firm matches. A row's size may be missing; if present it is once, few, many or a size class.

length,V,J,size,D,CDR3,DNA
16,TRBV24-1,TRBJ1-3,NA,NA,CATSDHGRSSGNTIYF,TGTGCCACCAGTGATCATGGCAGGAGCTCTGGAAACACCATATATTTT
15,TRBV19,TRBJ2-7,few,NA,CASSRLVQSSYEQYF,TGTGCCAGTAGCCGACTCGTCCAGAGCTCCTACGAGCAGTACTTC
10,TRBV7-2,TRBJ2-7,few,NA,CASGNYEQYF,TGTGCCAGCGGTAACTACGAGCAGTACTTC
15,TRBV28,TRBJ1-2,NA,NA,CASSHYLGKGDGYTF,TGTGCCAGCAGTCATTATCTCGGGAAAGGGGATGGCTACACCTTC
14,TRBV5-1,TRBJ1-5,NA,TRBD1,CASSPQGGDQPQHF,TGCGCCAGCAGCCCTCAGGGGGGGGATCAGCCCCAGCATTTT
13,TRBV29-1,TRBJ1-1,NA,NA,CSVAQGWKTEAFF,TGCAGCGTTGCACAGGGTTGGAAAACTGAAGCTTTCTTT
16,TRBV20-1,TRBJ2-5,NA,TRBD2,CSAREVAGGLRETQYF,TGCAGTGCTAGAGAGGTAGCGGGAGGGCTTCGAGAGACCCAGTACTTC
17,TRBV19,TRBJ1-5,NA,NA,CATKRTGTNQYDQPQHF,TGTGCCACTAAGCGAACAGGGACTAACCAATACGATCAGCCCCAGCATTTT
14,TRBV7-2,TRBJ2-7,NA,TRBD2,CASTIAGANYEQYF,TGTGCCAGCACCATAGCGGGAGCCAACTACGAGCAGTACTTC
15,TRBV6-5,TRBJ2-7,few,NA,CASSYSQGKGYEQYF,TGTGCCAGCAGTTACTCCCAGGGGAAAGGATACGAGCAGTACTTC
13,TRBV5-1,TRBJ2-5,NA,NA,CASSQQGGETQYF,TGCGCCAGCAGCCAACAGGGGGGGGAGACCCAGTACTTC
13,TRBV4-1,TRBJ1-5,NA,NA,CASSVTVNQPQHF,TGCGCCAGCAGCGTGACAGTCAATCAGCCCCAGCATTTT
14,TRBV19,TRBJ2-5,NA,NA,CASSMFRSQETQYF,TGTGCCAGTAGTATGTTCCGCAGTCAAGAGACCCAGTACTTC
15,TRBV4-1,TRBJ2-7,NA,TRBD1,CASSSPQGTNSEQYF,TGCGCCAGCAGCTCCCCACAGGGGACAAACTCCGAGCAGTACTTC
14,TRBV2,TRBJ2-5,NA,TRBD2,CASLAGWEQETQYF,TGTGCCAGCCTAGCGGGTTGGGAGCAAGAGACCCAGTACTTC
16,TRBV27,TRBJ1-1,few,TRBD1,CASSYRLTGRHSEAFF,TGTGCCAGCAGTTATAGGTTGACAGGGCGTCACTCTGAAGCTTTCTTT
13,TRBV5-1,TRBJ1-1,NA,NA,CASSLASNTEAFF,TGCGCCAGCAGCTTGGCCAGTAACACTGAAGCTTTCTTT
15,TRBV24-1,TRBJ1-6,few,NA,CGTSAGGLFNSPLHF,TGTGGCACCAGCGCCGGGGGGCTTTTCAATTCACCCCTCCACTTT
14,TRBV7-2,TRBJ2-7,NA,TRBD2,CASSFSGTTYEQYF,TGTGCCAGCAGCTTTAGCGGGACCACCTACGAGCAGTACTTC
16,TRBV7-9,TRBJ2-1,few,TRBD2,CASSLGSSGAYNEQFF,TGTGCCAGCAGCTTAGGGTCTAGCGGAGCCTACAATGAGCAGTTCTTC
13,TRBV5-6,TRBJ1-1,once,NA,CASSPDRDTEAFF,TGTGCCAGCAGCCCGGACAGAGACACTGAAGCTTTCTTT
15,TRBV20-1,TRBJ2-1,NA,TRBD2,CSARSGLTRYNEQFF,TGCAGTGCTAGATCGGGACTAACCCGCTACAATGAGCAGTTCTTC
16,TRBV15,TRBJ2-7,NA,NA,CATSRGGAVNSYEQYF,TGTGCCACCAGCAGAGGGGGGGCAGTGAACTCCTACGAGCAGTACTTC
16,TRBV10-3,TRBJ2-7,NA,NA,CAISLGGRDSSYEQYF,TGTGCCATCAGTCTGGGGGGAAGGGACTCTTCCTACGAGCAGTACTTC
14,TRBV7-9,TRBJ2-5,NA,NA,CASSLKPDQETQYF,TGTGCCAGCAGCTTAAAACCGGATCAAGAGACCCAGTACTTC
16,TRBV10-3,TRBJ2-3,NA,TRBD1,CAISESWDRGPDTQYF,TGTGCCATCAGTGAGTCGTGGGACAGGGGGCCAGATACGCAGTATTTT
18,TRBV20-1,TRBJ1-2,NA,TRBD1,CSARAPTGGATWNYGYTF,TGCAGTGCTAGAGCCCCGACAGGGGGCGCGACCTGGAACTATGGCTACACCTTC
14,TRBV18,TRBJ1-1,NA,NA,CASSLGPGNTEAFF,TGTGCCAGCTCACTGGGACCGGGGAACACTGAAGCTTTCTTT
12,TRBV18,TRBJ2-5,NA,NA,CASSPGLETQYF,TGTGCCAGCTCACCGGGGTTGGAGACCCAGTACTTC
13,TRBV20-1,TRBJ1-4,NA,NA,CSAREEAGEKLFF,TGCAGTGCTAGAGAGGAGGCGGGGGAAAAACTGTTTTTT
12,TRBV20-1,TRBJ2-5,medium-sized,NA,CSASRVVETQYF,TGCAGTGCTAGTAGGGTCGTGGAGACCCAGTACTTC
15,TRBV30,TRBJ2-7,few,TRBD2,CAWSFGGTSIYEQYF,TGTGCCTGGAGTTTCGGCGGGACTAGCATCTACGAGCAGTACTTC
17,TRBV20-1,TRBJ2-7,medium-sized,TRBD2,CSARDPGTSGSGDEQYF,TGCAGTGCTAGAGACCCAGGGACTAGCGGGAGTGGGGACGAGCAGTACTTC
15,TRBV19,TRBJ1-2,NA,NA,CASSYSVRGNYGYTF,TGTGCCAGTAGCTATAGTGTCAGGGGAAACTATGGCTACACCTTC
17,TRBV7-2,TRBJ2-5,NA,TRBD2,CASSFRGLAGNQETQYF,TGTGCCAGCAGCTTCCGAGGACTAGCGGGAAATCAAGAGACCCAGTACTTC
15,TRBV20-1,TRBJ2-1,few,TRBD2,CSARGTSVSQDEQFF,TGCAGTGCTAGAGGGACTAGCGTAAGTCAGGATGAGCAGTTCTTC
17,TRBV11-2,TRBJ2-5,few,NA,CASSLELLAMRGETQYF,TGTGCCAGCAGCTTAGAACTGCTGGCGATGAGGGGCGAGACCCAGTACTTC
10,TRBV20-1,TRBJ2-1,NA,TRBD1,CDRANNEQFF,TGTGACAGGGCTAACAATGAGCAGTTCTTC
14,TRBV28,TRBJ1-2,few,NA,CASSMAPLDYGYTF,TGTGCCAGCAGCATGGCCCCTTTGGACTATGGCTACACCTTC
14,TRBV11-2,TRBJ1-1,NA,TRBD1,CASSLDRGQGEAFF,TGTGCCAGCAGCTTAGACCGGGGACAGGGCGAAGCTTTCTTT
14,TRBV20-1,TRBJ2-3,NA,TRBD2,CSGGASGRADTQYF,TGCAGTGGAGGGGCTAGCGGGAGGGCAGATACGCAGTATTTT
13,TRBV6-1,TRBJ2-3,NA,NA,CASSEQRTDTQYF,TGTGCCAGCAGTGAACAACGCACAGATACGCAGTATTTT
14,TRBV19,TRBJ1-1,few,TRBD1,CASSISGGKSEAFF,TGTGCCAGTAGTATATCAGGGGGGAAGTCTGAAGCTTTCTTT
14,TRBV20-1,TRBJ2-6,once,NA,CSAVKAPGANVLTF,TGCAGTGCCGTCAAAGCGCCGGGGGCCAACGTCCTGACTTTC
15,TRBV7-6,TRBJ2-1,few,TRBD2,CATRMLAGGNNEQFF,TGTGCCACGCGGATGCTAGCGGGGGGGAACAATGAGCAGTTCTTC
15,TRBV7-9,TRBJ1-3,NA,NA,CASSLDRGQGNTIYF,TGTGCCAGCAGCTTAGATCGGGGCCAGGGAAACACCATATATTTT
14,TRBV28,TRBJ2-5,NA,TRBD2,CASSPRGGAETQYF,TGTGCCAGCAGTCCCCGCGGGGGGGCCGAGACCCAGTACTTC